This TCR beta chain was observed in a study of response to subunit inactivated influenza vaccine. V was shortened by 3 bases and J by 1 base, with 6 bases between the two germline ends. CDR3 length equals 13 residues. Looked up from germline, CDR1 is DFQATT and CDR2 is SNEGSKA (reference sequence). Study results and limitations: New T cells are recruited in small numbers by each seasonal influenza vaccination, according to the authors' suggestion.

Concerning this clonotype: Its antigen is not identified.

TCRdb ran MiXCR on the RT-PCR reads and lists one entry per CDR3 protein. Of about 650,000 distinct CDR3 sequences in the sample, approximately 14% were seen once. This TCR was sampled from a man over 45 who received an inactivated influenza vaccine. J is TRBJ2-2 and V is TRBV20-1; D perhaps matches TRBD1 (5 bases). This specimen consisted of PBMCs from blood, obtained approximately 15 days before vaccination. The CDR3 protein is CSASQGNTGELFF. The CDR3 bases are TGCAGTGCTAGCCAGGGGAACACCGGGGAGCTGTTTTTT.